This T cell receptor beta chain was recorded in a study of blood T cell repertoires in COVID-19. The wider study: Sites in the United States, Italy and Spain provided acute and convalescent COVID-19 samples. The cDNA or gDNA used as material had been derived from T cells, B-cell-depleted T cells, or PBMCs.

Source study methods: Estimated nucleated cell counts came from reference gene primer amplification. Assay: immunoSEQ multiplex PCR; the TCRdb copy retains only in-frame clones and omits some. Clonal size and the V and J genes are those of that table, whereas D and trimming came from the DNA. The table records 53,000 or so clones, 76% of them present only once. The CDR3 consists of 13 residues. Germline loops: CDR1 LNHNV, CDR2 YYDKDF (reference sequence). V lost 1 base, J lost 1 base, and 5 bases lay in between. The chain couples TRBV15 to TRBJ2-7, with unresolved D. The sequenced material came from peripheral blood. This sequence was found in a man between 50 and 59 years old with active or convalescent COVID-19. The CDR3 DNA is TGTGCCACCAGCAGAGGAGTATCCTACGAGCAGTACTTC. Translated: CATSRGVSYEQYF.